This T cell receptor (beta chain) was recovered during a study of cytomegalovirus exposure and HLA in healthy donors. Germline V CDR1 and CDR2: SGHVS, FNYEAQ. With V trimmed by 5 bases and J by 0 bases, 3 bases remained unmatched. The CDR3 has 16 residues. As concerns this clone: Its antigen is not known.

The PCR was carried out with 60 Vbeta primers and 13 Jbeta primers. The repertoire was sequenced with immunoSEQ multiplex PCR; TCRdb's copy has only in-frame clones and lacks some. The table records 100,000 to 150,000 clones, roughly 85% of them present only once. Findings and caveats of the study: Links to common viral pathogens appeared, in a later analysis, for several of the most significant clusters. Later analysis associated a missense DCLRE1C variant with TCR beta V- and J-gene trimming. Most subjects' HLA-A and HLA-B alleles were reportedly predicted from TCR beta sequences.

The sequenced material came from PBMCs. The clonotype was recovered from a man aged 40-49 years in good health and CMV-seronegative. The gene calls are TRBV7-6 and TRBJ2-2, with 10 bases matching TRBD1. DNA of the CDR3: TGTGCCAGCAGCCTGACAGGGGGCCCGAACACCGGGGAGCTGTTTTTT. This encodes CASSLTGGPNTGELFF.